A single count supports the clone carrying this TCR beta chain. This CDR3 is 17 amino acids long. Germline CDR1 reads LGHNA; CDR2 reads YNFKEQ. The record originates from a study of control samples from healthy donors and cancer patients. Sequenced by immunoSEQ multiplex PCR; TCRdb stores in-frame clones only, minus some. The table has 130,000 to 150,000 clones, 75% to 95% seen once; the top ten hold approximately 3%. Material: blood. The sequence was obtained from a man aged 25 to 40 in good health. V and J are TRBV4-2 and TRBJ2-7, with D maybe TRBD2 (7 bases). With the DNA end fitting TRBJ2-5 better, the J assignment may be wrong. The CDR3 region is CASSQDVGGPSGETQYF. The CDR3 DNA reads TGTGCCAGCAGCCAAGACGTCGGGGGGCCATCAGGGGAGACCCAGTACTTC.